This T cell receptor beta chain is drawn from a study of OX40 agonist ivuxolimab in advanced cancers. Turning to the study itself: Melanoma, hepatocellular carcinoma, head and neck or renal cell cancer occurred in dose-escalation patients. Study-wide findings and caveats: Certain nonresponders additionally had low normalized T-cell clonal expansion.

Autoimmune disease history or systemic immunosuppression led to patients being barred. The method was immunoSEQ multiplex PCR; TCRdb's version includes in-frame clones alone and lacks a portion of them. In the table there are tens of thousands of clones, more than 70% of which are singletons. The CDR3 runs 15 residues. Trimming pared 0 bases from V and 0 bases from J, leaving 8 bases between. In germline, CDR1 is LGHNA, CDR2 YSLEER. Worth noting for this clone: Its specificity is not known.

This chain joins TRBV4-3 and TRBJ1-2; D gene ambiguous. This clonotype was sampled from an adult with an advanced solid tumor such as melanoma, head and neck, liver or kidney cancer. The material was CD4+ or CD8+ T cells sorted from blood, obtained in a trial of the OX40 agonist ivuxolimab. This CDR3 reads CASSQEVAANYGYTF. In DNA, the CDR3 is TGCGCCAGCAGCCAAGAGGTAGCAGCTAACTATGGCTACACCTTC.